These 26 T cell receptor beta chains were sequenced from one sample in a study of radiotherapy plus CTLA-4 blockade in lung cancer. The protocol was immunoSEQ multiplex PCR, while the TCRdb copy is restricted to in-frame clones and leaves out a portion. Seen here are about 59,000 clones, approximately 67% observed once, and the top ten hold roughly 8.7%. Sequencing used peripheral blood, obtained from a patient treated with radiotherapy plus ipilimumab. The receptors shown here come from a human donor with non-small cell lung cancer whose response to radiotherapy plus ipilimumab could not be evaluated.

The V gene is TRBV5-1, the J gene TRBJ2-1; 10 bases map to TRBD2. CDR1 is SGHRS and CDR2 is YFSETQ in the germline V gene. The V segment lost 0 bases and the J segment 7 bases; nucleotides outside the gene matches: 7. The CDR3 covers 16 residues. DNA of the CDR3: TGCGCCAGCAGCTTGGCCCTAGCGGGAGCGATGAATGAGCAGTTCTTC. Translation: CASSLALAGAMNEQFF.

The gene calls are TRBV18 and TRBJ2-1; TRBD1 matches 8 bases. Germline V gives CDR1 KGHSH, CDR2 LQKENI. This CDR3 has 16 residues. V shed 5 bases and J 3 bases; nucleotides not matched to a gene: 9. The CDR3 coding sequence is TGTGCCAGCTCATCGACCGAGACAGGGGACTACAATGAGCAGTTCTTC. Its translation: CASSSTETGDYNEQFF.

This chain links TRBV5-5 with TRBJ2-5, with TRBD2 matching 8 bases. Germline V CDR1 and CDR2: SGHKS, YYEKEE (reference sequence). The CDR3 is made up of 14 amino acids. J gave up 6 bases and V 4 bases, and 8 bases lay outside the gene matches. CDR3 protein: CASSAHSGEKTQYF. The CDR3 DNA follows: TGTGCCAGCAGCGCCCATAGCGGGGAAAAGACCCAGTACTTC.

This chain uses TRBV5-1 with TRBJ1-1; D is possibly TRBD1 (5 bases). This CDR3 is 13 amino acids long. V shed 1 base and J shed 4 bases, with 8 bases lying between them. CDR1 and CDR2 from the germline V gene are SGHRS and YFSETQ. The CDR3, as DNA: TGCGCCAGCAGCTTGTGGGGCGGCACTGAAGCTTTCTTT. Its protein product is CASSLWGGTEAFF.

The chain is built from TRBV25-1 and TRBJ2-5, with TRBD1 identical over 7 bases. The CDR3 covers 15 residues. The V gene end was trimmed by 4 bases and the J gene end by 2 bases; junction bases not matched to a gene: 7. CDR1 MGHDK and CDR2 SYGVNS come from the germline V gene. The CDR3 DNA reads TGTGCCAGCAGTGCCCAGACAGGGAGTCAAGAGACCCAGTACTTC. Amino acids: CASSAQTGSQETQYF.

The chain recombines TRBV9 with TRBJ2-3; D is unclear. Trimming stripped 8 bases from V and 0 bases from J, with 13 bases between. The CDR3 sequence is 14 residues long. The germline V gene has CDR1 SGDLS and CDR2 YYNGEE. The CDR3 protein is CASRGAASTDTQYF. As DNA, the CDR3 is TGTGCCAGTCGTGGAGCAGCTAGCACAGATACGCAGTATTTT.

Written as DNA, the CDR3 is TGTGCCAGCAGTGCACAGGGAGAAAATTCACCCCTCCACTTT. Translation: CASSAQGENSPLHF. This sequence joins TRBV2 and TRBJ1-6, with D perhaps matching TRBD1 (6 bases). Between the trimmed V and J ends, which lost 4 bases and 7 bases, there was a span of 11 bases. Germline lookup yields CDR1 SNHLY and CDR2 FYNNEI. This CDR3 spans 14 amino acids.

This clone appeared a single time. This chain uses TRBV6-6 with TRBJ1-1; tentatively, D is TRBD1 (5 bases). V lost 1 base, J lost 5 bases, and 11 bases lay in between. This CDR3 has 14 residues. Germline lookup yields CDR1 MNHNY and CDR2 SVGAGI (reference sequence). CDR3 DNA: TGTGCCAGCAGTTACTATCAAGACAGTACTGAAGCTTTCTTT. Translated: CASSYYQDSTEAFF.

This sequence joins TRBV28 and TRBJ2-7; 7 nucleotides match TRBD1. V was clipped by 4 bases and J by 1 base; unmatched bases: 7. The CDR3 totals 15 residues. Germline CDR1 and CDR2: MDHEN and SYDVKM. CDR3: CASSSRDRSSYEQYF. The CDR3, as DNA: TGTGCCAGCAGTTCGAGGGACAGATCATCCTACGAGCAGTACTTC.

This CDR3 reads CAISAPGLASYEQYF. The CDR3 DNA is TGTGCCATCAGTGCTCCGGGACTAGCGTCCTACGAGCAGTACTTC. The genes are TRBV10-3 and TRBJ2-7; 10 bases map to TRBD2. J was trimmed by 1 base and V by 4 bases; bases with no gene match: 4. The CDR3 loop spans 15 amino acids. CDR1 and CDR2 (germline): ENHRY, SYGVKD.

This rearrangement joins TRBV2 to TRBJ1-1; D ambiguous. This CDR3 comprises 14 residues. The V end lost 2 bases, the J end lost 4 bases, and 11 bases lay between the germline ends. Germline CDR1 is SNHLY and CDR2 is FYNNEI. The CDR3 reads CASSEIRLGTEAFF. The CDR3, as DNA: TGTGCCAGCAGTGAAATTCGGCTAGGCACTGAAGCTTTCTTT.

This rearrangement joins TRBV28 to TRBJ1-2; TRBD1 matches at 7 bases. The CDR3 contains 16 residues. Germline lookup yields CDR1 MDHEN and CDR2 SYDVKM. The V segment lost 3 bases and the J segment 3 bases; nucleotides outside the gene matches: 10. CDR3 DNA: TGTGCCAGCAGTTTTGGATACAGGGGCAGGGACTATGGCTACACCTTC. Encoded protein: CASSFGYRGRDYGYTF.

This clone was counted between two and nine times. The CDR3 region has the DNA TGTGCCAGCAGCTTACCACAGGCTTATTCACCCCTCCACTTT. Translated: CASSLPQAYSPLHF. This chain connects TRBV7-9 to TRBJ1-6; maybe TRBD1 (5 bases). The CDR3 sequence is 14 residues long. Germline assignment: CDR1 SEHNR and CDR2 FQNEAQ (reference sequence). Trimming took off 2 bases at V and 8 bases at J, with 10 bases between the two ends.

The chain joins TRBV15 to TRBJ2-1; no definite D call. With 6 bases removed from V and 6 bases from J, the gap between germline ends came to 15 bases. CDR1 and CDR2 from the germline V gene are LNHNV and YYDKDF (reference sequence). This CDR3 has 14 residues. The CDR3 nucleotides are TGTGCCACCAGGCATCGAGCGTGGGTCAATGAGCAGTTCTTC. Encoded protein: CATRHRAWVNEQFF.

The rearrangement uses TRBV9 and TRBJ2-2; D might be TRBD1 (6 bases). V dropped 4 bases and J dropped 4 bases, with 17 bases sitting between them. The CDR3 is 16 residues long. The germline V gene has CDR1 SGDLS and CDR2 YYNGEE. CDR3 sequence reads: CASSLSGDPGTGELFF. The DNA of the CDR3 is TGTGCCAGCAGCCTCTCAGGGGATCCCGGCACCGGGGAGCTGTTTTTT.

The rearrangement uses TRBV11-2 and TRBJ2-3; D is possibly TRBD2 (6 bases). The germline V gene has CDR1 SGHAT and CDR2 FQNNGV. Trimming cost V 3 bases and J 2 bases, with 12 bases left between them. The CDR3 is 15 residues long. CDR3 residues: CASSFAGPLTDTQYF. The CDR3 DNA sequence: TGTGCCAGCAGCTTTGCGGGGCCCCTCACAGATACGCAGTATTTT.

This chain links TRBV27 with TRBJ2-1; the D is unclear. V lost 5 bases to trimming and J lost 4 bases, with 12 bases between them. Germline assignment: CDR1 MNHEY and CDR2 SMNVEV (reference sequence). The CDR3 spans 14 residues. The DNA for the CDR3 is TGTGCCAGCAGTCCAATGGAGCTGTACAATGAGCAGTTCTTC. Translated, it gives CASSPMELYNEQFF.

The gene calls are TRBV30 and TRBJ2-4, with D perhaps matching TRBD2 (5 bases). The ends were cut back, 2 bases at V and 0 bases at J, with 11 bases in the middle. CDR1 and CDR2 (germline): GTSNPN, SVGIG (reference sequence). This CDR3 comprises 15 residues. CDR3 in DNA: TGTGCCTGGAGTCGGCTAGCCGTAGCCAAAAACATTCAGTACTTC. Translation gives CAWSRLAVAKNIQYF.

This clone has at least ten counts. V gene TRBV7-9 combines with J gene TRBJ2-3; the D is unclear. The CDR3 consists of 14 residues. Germline CDR1 reads SEHNR; CDR2 reads FQNEAQ (reference sequence). Trimming shortened V by 3 bases and J by 1 base, and 8 bases separated the two germline ends. DNA for the CDR3: TGTGCCAGCAGCTTTTCTCCAGGCACAGATACGCAGTATTTT. Translation gives CASSFSPGTDTQYF.

V usage is TRBV7-8 and J usage is TRBJ1-1; 8 positions match TRBD1. The CDR3 covers 16 residues. Germline lookup yields CDR1 SGHVS and CDR2 FQNEAQ. J gave up 4 bases and V 2 bases, and 9 bases lay outside the gene matches. The DNA for the CDR3 is TGTGCCAGCAGCTTATTAGAACAGGGGGTGAGCACTGAAGCTTTCTTT. It specifies CASSLLEQGVSTEAFF.

This clone has just a few counts. The chain links TRBV19 to TRBJ2-1; 12 nucleotides match TRBD2. V was clipped by 1 base and J by 2 bases; unmatched bases: 6. Germline V CDR1 and CDR2: LNHDA, SQIVND (reference sequence). The CDR3 loop spans 18 amino acids. The CDR3 here is CASSIGAASGRAYNEQFF. DNA for the CDR3: TGTGCCAGTAGTATAGGAGCGGCTAGCGGGAGGGCCTACAATGAGCAGTTCTTC.

This clone was observed a single time. V usage is TRBV23-1 and J usage is TRBJ2-3, with D tentatively TRBD2 (5 bases). TRBV23-1 is flagged as an ORF with uncertain function. Trimming removed 11 bases at V and 0 bases at J, with 12 bases between. The CDR3 contains 13 residues. The CDR3 DNA sequence: TGCGCCCCCGGCGGGCCGAGCACAGATACGCAGTATTTT. This gives the protein CAPGGPSTDTQYF.

The rearrangement links TRBV2 to TRBJ2-7; D not certain. Trimming left V 8 bases short and J 4 bases short, with 12 bases between. The germline CDR1 and CDR2 sequences are SNHLY and FYNNEI. The CDR3 spans 12 residues. CDR3 bases: TGTGCCAGCCATTTACCAGGTTACGAGCAGTACTTC. This sequence encodes CASHLPGYEQYF.

V usage is TRBV2 and J usage is TRBJ2-7; 7 bases align to TRBD2. V dropped 2 bases and J dropped 0; count of bases not matched to a gene: 10. Germline CDR1 and CDR2: SNHLY and FYNNEI. This CDR3 region has 17 residues. Here the CDR3 DNA reads TGTGCCAGCAGTGAATTTTTTGTGGGCGGGAGCTCCTACGAGCAGTACTTC. Protein product: CASSEFFVGGSSYEQYF.

J is TRBJ1-6 and V is TRBV6-6; 9 nucleotides line up with TRBD1. V gave up 7 bases and J gave up 8 bases; unmatched junction bases: 9. Germline loops: CDR1 MNHNY, CDR2 SVGAGI (reference sequence). This CDR3 region has 15 residues. CDR3 in DNA: TGTGCCAGCACCAACCCGGGACAGGGCGATTCACCCCTCCACTTT. Its translation is CASTNPGQGDSPLHF.

The chain has TRBV18 and TRBJ1-5; 7 bases agree with TRBD1. The V gene's germline CDR1 is KGHSH and CDR2 LQKENI. This CDR3 contains 15 residues. V shed 5 bases, J shed 6 bases, and the junction held 10 bases outside the gene matches. This chain's CDR3 is CASSSTGDFAQPQHF. The CDR3 DNA reads as TGTGCCAGCTCATCAACAGGGGATTTCGCTCAGCCCCAGCATTTT. Variable domain in full (rest from reference TRBV18 and TRBJ1-5): NAGVMQNPRHLVRRRGQEARLRCSPMKGHSHVYWYRQLPEEGLKFMVYLQKENIIDESGMPKERFSAEFPKEGPSILRIQQVVRGDSAAYFCASSSTGDFAQPQHFGDGTRLSIL.